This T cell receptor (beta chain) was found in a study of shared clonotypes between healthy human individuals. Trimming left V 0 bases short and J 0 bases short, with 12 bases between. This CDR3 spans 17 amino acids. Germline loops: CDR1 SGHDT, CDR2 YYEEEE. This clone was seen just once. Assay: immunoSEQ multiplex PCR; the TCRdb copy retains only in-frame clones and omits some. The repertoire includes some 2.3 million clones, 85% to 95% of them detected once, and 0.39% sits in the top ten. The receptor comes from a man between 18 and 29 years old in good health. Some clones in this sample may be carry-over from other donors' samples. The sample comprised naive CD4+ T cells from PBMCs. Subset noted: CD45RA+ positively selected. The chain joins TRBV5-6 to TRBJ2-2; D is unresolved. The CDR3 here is CASSLGGQAPNTGELFF. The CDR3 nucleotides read TGTGCCAGCAGCTTGGGTGGGCAGGCCCCGAACACCGGGGAGCTGTTTTTT.